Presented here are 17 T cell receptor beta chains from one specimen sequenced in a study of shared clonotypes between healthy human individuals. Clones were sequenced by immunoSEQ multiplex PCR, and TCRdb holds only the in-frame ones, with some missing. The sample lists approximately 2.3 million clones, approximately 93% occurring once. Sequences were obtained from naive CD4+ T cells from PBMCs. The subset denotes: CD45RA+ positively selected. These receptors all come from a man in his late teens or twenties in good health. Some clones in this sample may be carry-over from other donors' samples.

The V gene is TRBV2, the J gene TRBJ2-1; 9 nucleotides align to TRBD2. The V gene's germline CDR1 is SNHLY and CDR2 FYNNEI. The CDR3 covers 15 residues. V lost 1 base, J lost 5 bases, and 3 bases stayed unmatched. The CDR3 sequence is CASSEVAGGDNEQFF. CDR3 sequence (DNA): TGTGCCAGCAGTGAAGTTGCGGGAGGGGACAATGAGCAGTTCTTC.

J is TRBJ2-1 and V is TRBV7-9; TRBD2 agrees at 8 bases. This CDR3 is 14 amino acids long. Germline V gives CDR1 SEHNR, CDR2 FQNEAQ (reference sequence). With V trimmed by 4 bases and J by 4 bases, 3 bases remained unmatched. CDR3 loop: CASSSSGPYNEQFF. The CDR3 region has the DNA TGTGCCAGCAGCTCTAGCGGGCCTTACAATGAGCAGTTCTTC.

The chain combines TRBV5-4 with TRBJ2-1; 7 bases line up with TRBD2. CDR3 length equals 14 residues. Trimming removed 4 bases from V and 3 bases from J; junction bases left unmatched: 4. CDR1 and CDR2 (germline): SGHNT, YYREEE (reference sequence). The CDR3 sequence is CASSRGEVYNEQFF. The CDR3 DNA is TGTGCCAGCAGCCGGGGGGAGGTCTACAATGAGCAGTTCTTC.

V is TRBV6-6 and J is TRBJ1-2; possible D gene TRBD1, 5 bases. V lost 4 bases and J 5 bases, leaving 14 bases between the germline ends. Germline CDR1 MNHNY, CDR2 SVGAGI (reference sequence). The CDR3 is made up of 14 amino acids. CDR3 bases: TGTGCCAGCAGTTCGGAGGGACGGCATTATGGCTACACCTTC. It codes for CASSSEGRHYGYTF.

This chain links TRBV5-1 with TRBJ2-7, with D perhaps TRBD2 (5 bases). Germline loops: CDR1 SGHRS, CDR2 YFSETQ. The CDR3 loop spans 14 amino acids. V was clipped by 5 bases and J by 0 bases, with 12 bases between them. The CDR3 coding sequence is TGCGCCAGCAGATCTAACGGGGACTCCTACGAGCAGTACTTC. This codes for CASRSNGDSYEQYF.

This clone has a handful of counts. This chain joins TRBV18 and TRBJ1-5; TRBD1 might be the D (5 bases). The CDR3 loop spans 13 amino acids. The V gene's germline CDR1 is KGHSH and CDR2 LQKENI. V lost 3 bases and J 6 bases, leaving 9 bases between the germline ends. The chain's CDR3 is CASSPIGGQPQHF. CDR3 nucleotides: TGTGCCAGCTCACCTATTGGGGGTCAGCCCCAGCATTTT.

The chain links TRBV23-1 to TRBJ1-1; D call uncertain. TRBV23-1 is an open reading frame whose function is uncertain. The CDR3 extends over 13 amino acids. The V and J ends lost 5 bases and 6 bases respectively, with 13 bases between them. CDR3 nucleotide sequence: TGCGCCAGCAGTGAAACGGAGGACGCTGAAGCTTTCTTT. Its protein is CASSETEDAEAFF.

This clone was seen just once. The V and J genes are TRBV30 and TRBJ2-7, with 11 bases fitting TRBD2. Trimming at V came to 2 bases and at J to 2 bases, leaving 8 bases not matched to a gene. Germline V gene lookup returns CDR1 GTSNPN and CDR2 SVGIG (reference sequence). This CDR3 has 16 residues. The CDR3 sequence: CAWSPGTSGITYEQYF. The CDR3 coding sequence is TGTGCCTGGAGTCCTGGGACTAGCGGAATTACCTACGAGCAGTACTTC.

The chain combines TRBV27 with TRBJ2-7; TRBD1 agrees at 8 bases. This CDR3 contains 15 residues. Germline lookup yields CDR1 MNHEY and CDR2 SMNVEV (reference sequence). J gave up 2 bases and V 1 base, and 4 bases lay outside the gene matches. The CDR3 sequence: CASSLLLDRAYEQYF. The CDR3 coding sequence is TGTGCCAGCAGTTTATTATTGGACAGGGCCTACGAGCAGTACTTC.

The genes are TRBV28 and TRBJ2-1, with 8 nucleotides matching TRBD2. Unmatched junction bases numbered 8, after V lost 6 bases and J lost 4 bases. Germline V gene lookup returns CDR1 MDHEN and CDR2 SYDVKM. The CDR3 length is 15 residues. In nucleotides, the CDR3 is TGTGCCAGCAGCCTACTAGCGGAGGGTTACAATGAGCAGTTCTTC. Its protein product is CASSLLAEGYNEQFF.

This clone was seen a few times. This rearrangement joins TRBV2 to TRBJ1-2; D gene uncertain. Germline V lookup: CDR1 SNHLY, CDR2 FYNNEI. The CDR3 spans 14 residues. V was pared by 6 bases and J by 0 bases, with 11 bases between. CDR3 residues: CASRTRTTNYGYTF. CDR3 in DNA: TGTGCCAGCAGGACGAGAACAACTAACTATGGCTACACCTTC.

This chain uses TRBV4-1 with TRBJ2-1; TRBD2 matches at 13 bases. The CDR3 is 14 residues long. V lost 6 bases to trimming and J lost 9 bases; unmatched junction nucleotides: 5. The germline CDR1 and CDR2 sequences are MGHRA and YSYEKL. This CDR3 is CASRGLAGATEQFF. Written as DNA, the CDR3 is TGCGCCAGCAGAGGACTAGCGGGAGCCACTGAGCAGTTCTTC.

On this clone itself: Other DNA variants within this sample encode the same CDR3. CDR3 in DNA: TGTGCCAGCAGCCCCACAGTCATGAACACTGAAGCTTTCTTT. Residues: CASSPTVMNTEAFF. The genes are TRBV9 and TRBJ1-1, with unresolved D. The CDR3 has 14 amino acids. The germline CDR1 and CDR2 sequences are SGDLS and YYNGEE. Trimming removed 4 bases from V and 0 bases from J, with 10 bases in between.

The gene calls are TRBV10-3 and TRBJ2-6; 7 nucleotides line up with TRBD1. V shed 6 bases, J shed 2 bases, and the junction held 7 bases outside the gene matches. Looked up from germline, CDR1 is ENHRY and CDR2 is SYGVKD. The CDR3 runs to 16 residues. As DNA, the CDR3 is TGTGCCATCAGCAGACAGGGTGAACCTGGGGCCAACGTCCTGACTTTC. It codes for CAISRQGEPGANVLTF.

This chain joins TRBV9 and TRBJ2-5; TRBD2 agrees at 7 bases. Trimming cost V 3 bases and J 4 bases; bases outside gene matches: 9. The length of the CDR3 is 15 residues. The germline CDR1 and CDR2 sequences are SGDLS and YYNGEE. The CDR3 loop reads CASSGEGRDAETQYF. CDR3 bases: TGTGCCAGCAGCGGGGAGGGACGGGACGCAGAGACCCAGTACTTC.

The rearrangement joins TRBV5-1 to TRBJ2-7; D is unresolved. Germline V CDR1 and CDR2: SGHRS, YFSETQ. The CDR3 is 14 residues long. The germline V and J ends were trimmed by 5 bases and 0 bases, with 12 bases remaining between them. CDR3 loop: CASSLMDGSYEQYF. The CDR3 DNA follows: TGCGCCAGCAGTCTTATGGACGGCTCCTACGAGCAGTACTTC. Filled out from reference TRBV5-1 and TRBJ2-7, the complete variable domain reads KAGVTQTPRYLIKTRGQQVTLSCSPISGHRSVSWYQQTPGQGLQFLFEYFSETQRNKGNFPGRFSGRQFSNSRSEMNVSTLELGDSALYLCASSLMDGSYEQYFGPGTRLTVT.

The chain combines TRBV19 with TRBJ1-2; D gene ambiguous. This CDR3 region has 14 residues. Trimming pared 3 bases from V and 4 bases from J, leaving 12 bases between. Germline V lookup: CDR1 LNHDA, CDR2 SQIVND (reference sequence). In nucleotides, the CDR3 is TGTGCCAGTAGTATCTATCCCATTGGCTATGGCTACACCTTC. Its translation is CASSIYPIGYGYTF.